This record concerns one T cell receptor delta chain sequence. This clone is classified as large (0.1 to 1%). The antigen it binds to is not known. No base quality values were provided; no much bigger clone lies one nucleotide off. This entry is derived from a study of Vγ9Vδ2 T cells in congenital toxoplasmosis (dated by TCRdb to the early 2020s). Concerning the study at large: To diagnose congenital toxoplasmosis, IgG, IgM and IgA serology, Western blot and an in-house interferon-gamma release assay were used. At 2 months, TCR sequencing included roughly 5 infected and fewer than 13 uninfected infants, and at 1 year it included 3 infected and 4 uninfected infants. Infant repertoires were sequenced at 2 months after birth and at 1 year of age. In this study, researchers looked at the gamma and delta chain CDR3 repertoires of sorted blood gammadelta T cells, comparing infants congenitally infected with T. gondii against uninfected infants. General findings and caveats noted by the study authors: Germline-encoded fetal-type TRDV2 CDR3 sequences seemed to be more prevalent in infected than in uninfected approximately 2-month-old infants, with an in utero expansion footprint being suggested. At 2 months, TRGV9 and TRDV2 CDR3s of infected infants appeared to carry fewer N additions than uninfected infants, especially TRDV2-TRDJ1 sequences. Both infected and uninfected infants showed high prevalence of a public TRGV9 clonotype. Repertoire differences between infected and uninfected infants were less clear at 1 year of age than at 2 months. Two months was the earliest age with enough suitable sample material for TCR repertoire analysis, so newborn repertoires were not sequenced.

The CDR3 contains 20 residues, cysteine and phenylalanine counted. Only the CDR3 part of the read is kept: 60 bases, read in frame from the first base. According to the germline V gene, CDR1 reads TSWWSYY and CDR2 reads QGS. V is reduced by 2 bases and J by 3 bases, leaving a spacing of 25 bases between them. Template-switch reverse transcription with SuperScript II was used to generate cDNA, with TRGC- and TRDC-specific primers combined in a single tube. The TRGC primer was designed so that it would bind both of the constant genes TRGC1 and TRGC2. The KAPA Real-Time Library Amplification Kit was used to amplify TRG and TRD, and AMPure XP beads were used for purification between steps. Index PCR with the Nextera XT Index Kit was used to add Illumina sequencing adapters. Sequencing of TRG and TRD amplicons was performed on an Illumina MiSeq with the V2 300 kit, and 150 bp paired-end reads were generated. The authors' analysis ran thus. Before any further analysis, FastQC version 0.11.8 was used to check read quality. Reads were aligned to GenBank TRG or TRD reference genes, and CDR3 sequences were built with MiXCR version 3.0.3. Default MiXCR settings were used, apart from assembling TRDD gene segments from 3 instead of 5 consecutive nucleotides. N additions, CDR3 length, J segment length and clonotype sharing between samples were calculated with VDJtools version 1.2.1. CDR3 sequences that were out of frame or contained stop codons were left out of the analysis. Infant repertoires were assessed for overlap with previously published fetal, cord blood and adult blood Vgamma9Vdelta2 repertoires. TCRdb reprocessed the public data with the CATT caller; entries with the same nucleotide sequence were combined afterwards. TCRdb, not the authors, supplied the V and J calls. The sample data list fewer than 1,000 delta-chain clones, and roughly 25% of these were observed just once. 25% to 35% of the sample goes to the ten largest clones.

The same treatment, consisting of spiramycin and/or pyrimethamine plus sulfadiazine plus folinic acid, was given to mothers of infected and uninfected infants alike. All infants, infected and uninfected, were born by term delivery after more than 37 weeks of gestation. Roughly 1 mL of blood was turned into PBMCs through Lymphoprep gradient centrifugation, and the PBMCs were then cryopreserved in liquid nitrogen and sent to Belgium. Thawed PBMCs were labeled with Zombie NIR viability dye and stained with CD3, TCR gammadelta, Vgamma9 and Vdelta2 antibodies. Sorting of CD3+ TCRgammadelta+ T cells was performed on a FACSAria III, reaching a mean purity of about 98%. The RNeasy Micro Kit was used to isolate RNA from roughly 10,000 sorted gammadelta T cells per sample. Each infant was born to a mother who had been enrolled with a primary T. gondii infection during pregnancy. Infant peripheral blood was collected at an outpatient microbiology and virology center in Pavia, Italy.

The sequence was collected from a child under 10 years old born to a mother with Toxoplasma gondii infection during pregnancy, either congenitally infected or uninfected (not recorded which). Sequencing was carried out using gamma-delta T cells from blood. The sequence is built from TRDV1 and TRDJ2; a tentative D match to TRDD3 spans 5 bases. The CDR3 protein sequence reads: CALGEELVAQYVLVTAQLFF. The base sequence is TGTGCTCTTGGGGAAGAATTAGTGGCCCAATACGTACTGGTGACAGCACAACTCTTCTTT.